Here is one TCR beta chain with its context. As handled by the study authors: Cell counts per sample came from amplifying reference gene primers. Only in-frame clones appear in the TCRdb table, and some are missing; sequencing was by immunoSEQ multiplex PCR. D and trimming were read from the DNA, whereas the V and J calls and clone size are those reported in that table. The sample has fewer than 130,000 clones, 75% to 80% seen once. This entry comes from a study of blood T cell repertoires in COVID-19. On the study more broadly: Samples representing acute and convalescent COVID-19 were sourced from the United States, Italy and Spain.

V dropped 2 bases and J dropped 5 bases, with 10 bases sitting between them. The CDR3 length is 14 residues. The germline CDR1 and CDR2 sequences are SGHVS and FQNEAQ. This sequence joins TRBV7-8 and TRBJ2-1; tentative D call: TRBD2 (6 bases). The material sequenced was peripheral blood. The TCR sequence derives from a woman older than 75 with active or convalescent COVID-19. The CDR3 DNA sequence: TGTGCCAGCAGCTTACGGGACTTCCACAATGAGCAGTTCTTC. Translating it yields CASSLRDFHNEQFF.